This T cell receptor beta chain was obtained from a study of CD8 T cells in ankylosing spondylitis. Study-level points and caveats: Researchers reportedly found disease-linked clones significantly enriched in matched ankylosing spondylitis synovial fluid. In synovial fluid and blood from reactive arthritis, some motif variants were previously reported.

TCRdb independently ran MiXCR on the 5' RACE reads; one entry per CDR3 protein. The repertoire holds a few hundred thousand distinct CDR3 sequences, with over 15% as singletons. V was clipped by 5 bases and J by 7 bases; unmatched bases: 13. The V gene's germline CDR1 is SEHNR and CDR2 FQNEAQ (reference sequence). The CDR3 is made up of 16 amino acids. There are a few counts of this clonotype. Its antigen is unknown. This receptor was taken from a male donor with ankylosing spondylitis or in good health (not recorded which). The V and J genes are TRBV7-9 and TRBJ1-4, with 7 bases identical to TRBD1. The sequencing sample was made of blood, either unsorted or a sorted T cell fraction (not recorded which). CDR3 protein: CASSPKRTGRPEKLFF. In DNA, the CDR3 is TGTGCCAGCAGCCCCAAAAGGACAGGCCGCCCTGAAAAACTGTTTTTT.